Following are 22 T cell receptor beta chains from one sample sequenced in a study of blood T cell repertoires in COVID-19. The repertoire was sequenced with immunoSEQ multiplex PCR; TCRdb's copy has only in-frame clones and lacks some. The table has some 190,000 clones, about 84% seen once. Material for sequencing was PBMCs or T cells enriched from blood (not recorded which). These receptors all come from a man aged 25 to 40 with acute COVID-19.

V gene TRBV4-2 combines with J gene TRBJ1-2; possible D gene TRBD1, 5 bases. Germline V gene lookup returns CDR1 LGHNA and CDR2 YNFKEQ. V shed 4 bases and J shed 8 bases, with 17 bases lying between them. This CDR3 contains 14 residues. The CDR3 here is CASSREAGSGGYTF. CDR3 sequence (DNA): TGTGCCAGCAGCCGAGAGGCAGGGTCAGGCGGCTACACCTTC.

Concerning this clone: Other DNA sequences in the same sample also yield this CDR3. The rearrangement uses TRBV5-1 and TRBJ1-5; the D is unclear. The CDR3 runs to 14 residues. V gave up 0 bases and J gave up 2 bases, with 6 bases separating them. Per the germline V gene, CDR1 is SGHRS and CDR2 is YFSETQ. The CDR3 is CASSLGGGNQPQHF. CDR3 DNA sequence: TGCGCCAGCAGCTTGGGCGGCGGCAATCAGCCCCAGCATTTT. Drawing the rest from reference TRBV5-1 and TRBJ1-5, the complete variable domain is KAGVTQTPRYLIKTRGQQVTLSCSPISGHRSVSWYQQTPGQGLQFLFEYFSETQRNKGNFPGRFSGRQFSNSRSEMNVSTLELGDSALYLCASSLGGGNQPQHFGDGTRLSIL.

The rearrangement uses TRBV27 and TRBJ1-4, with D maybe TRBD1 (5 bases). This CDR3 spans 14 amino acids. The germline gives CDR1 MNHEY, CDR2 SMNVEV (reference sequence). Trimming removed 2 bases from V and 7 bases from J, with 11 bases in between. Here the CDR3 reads CASSLTGGSEKLFF. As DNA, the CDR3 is TGTGCCAGCAGTTTAACCGGGGGAAGTGAAAAACTGTTTTTT. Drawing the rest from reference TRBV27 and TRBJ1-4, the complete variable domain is EAQVTQNPRYLITVTGKKLTVTCSQNMNHEYMSWYRQDPGLGLRQIYYSMNVEVTDKGDVPEGYKVSRKEKRNFPLILESPSPNQTSLYFCASSLTGGSEKLFFGSGTQLSVL.

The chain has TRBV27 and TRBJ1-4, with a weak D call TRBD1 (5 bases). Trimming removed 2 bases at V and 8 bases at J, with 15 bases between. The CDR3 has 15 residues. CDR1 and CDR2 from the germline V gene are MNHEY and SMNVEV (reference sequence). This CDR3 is CASSLVGSGGEKLFF. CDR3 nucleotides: TGTGCCAGCAGTTTAGTGGGTTCCGGGGGAGAAAAACTGTTTTTT.

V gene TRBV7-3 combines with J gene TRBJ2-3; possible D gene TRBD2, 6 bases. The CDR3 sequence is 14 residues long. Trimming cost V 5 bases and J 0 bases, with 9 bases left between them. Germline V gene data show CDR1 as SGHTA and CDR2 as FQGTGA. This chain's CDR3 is CASSAGTSTDTQYF. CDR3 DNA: TGTGCCAGCAGCGCCGGGACTAGCACAGATACGCAGTATTTT. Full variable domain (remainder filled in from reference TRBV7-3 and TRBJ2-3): GAGVSQTPSNKVTEKGKYVELRCDPISGHTALYWYRQSLGQGPEFLIYFQGTGAADDSGLPNDRFFAVRPEGSVSTLKIQRTERGDSAVYLCASSAGTSTDTQYFGPGTRLTVL.

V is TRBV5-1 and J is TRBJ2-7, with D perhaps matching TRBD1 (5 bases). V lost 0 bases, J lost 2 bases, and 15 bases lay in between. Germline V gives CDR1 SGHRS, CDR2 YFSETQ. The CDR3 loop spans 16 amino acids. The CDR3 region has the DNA TGCGCCAGCAGCTTGGGGACCAGGGAAAAAACCTACGAGCAGTACTTC. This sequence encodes CASSLGTREKTYEQYF.

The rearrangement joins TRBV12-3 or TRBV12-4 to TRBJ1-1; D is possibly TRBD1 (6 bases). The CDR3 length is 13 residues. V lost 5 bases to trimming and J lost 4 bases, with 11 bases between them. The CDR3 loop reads CASSPIQGTEAFF. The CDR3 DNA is TGTGCCAGCAGTCCCATACAGGGCACTGAAGCTTTCTTT.

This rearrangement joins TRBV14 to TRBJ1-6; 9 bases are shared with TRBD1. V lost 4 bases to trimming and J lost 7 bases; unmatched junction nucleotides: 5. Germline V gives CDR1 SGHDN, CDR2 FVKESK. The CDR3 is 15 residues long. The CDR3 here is CASSLGQGRNSPLHF. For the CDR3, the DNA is TGTGCCAGCAGCCTAGGACAGGGGCGGAATTCACCCCTCCACTTT.

For the CDR3, the DNA is TGCGCCAGCAGCTTGGGGGTCAGTAGCATGCAAGAGACCCAGTACTTC. Protein sequence: CASSLGVSSMQETQYF. The chain combines TRBV5-1 with TRBJ2-5; D not certain. The CDR3 sequence is 16 residues long. Germline V gives CDR1 SGHRS, CDR2 YFSETQ. Trimming pared 0 bases from V and 2 bases from J, leaving 14 bases between.

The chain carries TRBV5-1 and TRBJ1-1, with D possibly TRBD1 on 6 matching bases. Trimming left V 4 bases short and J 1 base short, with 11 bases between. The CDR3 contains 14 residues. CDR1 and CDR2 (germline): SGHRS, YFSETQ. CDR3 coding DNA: TGCGCCAGCAGCGCCATAGGGGGGAACACTGAAGCTTTCTTT. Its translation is CASSAIGGNTEAFF.

Written as DNA, the CDR3 is TGTGCCAGCAGCTCTAGGGACTCTTTGGTACCGCAGTATTTT. Translating it yields CASSSRDSLVPQYF. J is TRBJ2-3 and V is TRBV7-9, with D possibly matching TRBD2 (6 bases). This CDR3 has 14 amino acids. Germline values: CDR1 SEHNR, CDR2 FQNEAQ (reference sequence). V lost 4 bases to trimming and J lost 10 bases, with 18 bases between them.

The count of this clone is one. The CDR3 is CASSPDRTIGGYTF. The CDR3, as DNA: TGTGCCAGCTCACCGGACAGGACAATTGGAGGCTACACCTTC. The rearrangement joins TRBV18 to TRBJ1-2; TRBD1 matches at 7 bases. The CDR3 spans 14 residues. With V trimmed by 3 bases and J by 8 bases, 9 bases remained unmatched. The V gene's germline CDR1 is KGHSH and CDR2 LQKENI.

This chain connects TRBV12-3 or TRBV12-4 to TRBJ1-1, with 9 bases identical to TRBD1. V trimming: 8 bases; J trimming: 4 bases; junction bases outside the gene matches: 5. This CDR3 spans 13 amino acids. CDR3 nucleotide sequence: TGTGCCAGCGGGGGACAGGGCGGCACTGAAGCTTTCTTT. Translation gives CASGGQGGTEAFF.

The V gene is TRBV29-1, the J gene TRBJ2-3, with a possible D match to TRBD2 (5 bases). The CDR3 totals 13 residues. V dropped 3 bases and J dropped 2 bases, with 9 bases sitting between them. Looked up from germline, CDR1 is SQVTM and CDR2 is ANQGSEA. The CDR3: CSVESGTTDTQYF. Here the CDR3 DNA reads TGCAGCGTTGAGAGCGGTACCACAGATACGCAGTATTTT.

The DNA for the CDR3 is TGTGCCAGCAGCCCCCCCGGGACTAGCGGAAATGAGCAGTTCTTC. Translation gives CASSPPGTSGNEQFF. The V and J genes are TRBV7-6 and TRBJ2-1; 11 bases match TRBD2. CDR3 length equals 15 residues. CDR1 SGHVS and CDR2 FNYEAQ come from the germline V gene. Trimming cost V 5 bases and J 7 bases; bases outside gene matches: 7.

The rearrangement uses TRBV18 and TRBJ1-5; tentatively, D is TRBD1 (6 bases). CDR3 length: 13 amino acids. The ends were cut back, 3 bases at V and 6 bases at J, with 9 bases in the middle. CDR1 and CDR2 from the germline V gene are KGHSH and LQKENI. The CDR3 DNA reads TGTGCCAGCTCACCCGTGGACAGTCAGCCCCAGCATTTT. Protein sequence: CASSPVDSQPQHF.

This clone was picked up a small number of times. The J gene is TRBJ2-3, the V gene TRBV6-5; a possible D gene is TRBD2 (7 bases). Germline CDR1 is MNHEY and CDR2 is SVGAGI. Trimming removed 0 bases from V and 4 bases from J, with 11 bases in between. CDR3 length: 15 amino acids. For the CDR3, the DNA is TGTGCCAGCAGTTACTCGGTCGGGGGGCCAGATACGCAGTATTTT. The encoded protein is CASSYSVGGPDTQYF.

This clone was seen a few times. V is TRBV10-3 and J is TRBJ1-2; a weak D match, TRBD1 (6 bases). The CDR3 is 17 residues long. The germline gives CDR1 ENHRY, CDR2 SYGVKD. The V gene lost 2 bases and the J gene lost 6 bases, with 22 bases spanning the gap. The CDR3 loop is CAISEPSRDTILDGYTF. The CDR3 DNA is TGTGCCATCAGTGAGCCCTCCAGGGACACGATTCTCGATGGCTACACCTTC.

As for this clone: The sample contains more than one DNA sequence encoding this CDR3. CDR3 residues: CASSFGRANYGYTF. The CDR3 nucleotides are TGTGCCAGCAGTTTTGGCAGGGCCAACTATGGCTACACCTTC. The genes are TRBV28 and TRBJ1-2, with D perhaps matching TRBD1 (5 bases). CDR1 MDHEN and CDR2 SYDVKM come from the germline V gene. Trimming pared 3 bases from V and 2 bases from J, leaving 10 bases between. The CDR3 loop spans 14 amino acids.

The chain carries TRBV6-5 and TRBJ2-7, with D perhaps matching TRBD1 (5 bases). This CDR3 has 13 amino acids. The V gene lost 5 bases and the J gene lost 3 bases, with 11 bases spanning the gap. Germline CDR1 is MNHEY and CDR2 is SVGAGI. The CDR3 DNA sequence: TGTGCCAGCAGTCGGACAAACGGCTACGAGCAGTACTTC. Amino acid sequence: CASSRTNGYEQYF.

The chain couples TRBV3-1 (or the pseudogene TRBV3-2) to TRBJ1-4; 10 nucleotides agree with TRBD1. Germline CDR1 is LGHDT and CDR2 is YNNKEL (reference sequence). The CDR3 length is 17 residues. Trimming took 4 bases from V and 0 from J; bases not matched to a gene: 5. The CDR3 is CASSLGTGESTNEKLFF. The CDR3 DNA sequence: TGTGCCAGCAGCCTCGGGACAGGGGAGTCAACTAATGAAAAACTGTTTTTT.

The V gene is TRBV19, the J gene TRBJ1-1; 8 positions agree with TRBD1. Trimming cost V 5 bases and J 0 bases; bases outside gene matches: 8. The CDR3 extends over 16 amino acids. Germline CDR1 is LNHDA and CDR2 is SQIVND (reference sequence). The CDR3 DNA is TGTGCCAGTAGTGCCCGGACAGGGACCATGAACACTGAAGCTTTCTTT. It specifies CASSARTGTMNTEAFF.